This record concerns one T cell receptor beta chain sequence. As yet, its antigen is unknown. This sample was included in a study of identical twins. TCRdb independently ran MiXCR on the 5' RACE reads; one entry per CDR3 protein. The sample consists of 150,000 or so distinct CDR3 sequences, roughly 3.3% of them appearing once. The CDR3 consists of 12 residues. V lost 3 bases, J lost 9 bases, and 10 bases lay in between. Germline CDR1 is SEHNR and CDR2 is FQNEAQ (reference sequence). Study-level findings and limits: The analysis was cross-sectional rather than longitudinal within donors. Sequences that were beta out-of-frame showed weaker excess twin sharing. While abundant cord blood beta clonotypes carried fewer insertions, memory repertoires showed no such pattern.

Sequencing was done on a sample of memory T cells sorted from blood. This clonotype originated in a man aged 18 to 29 in good health. The rearrangement links TRBV7-9 to TRBJ2-3, with D maybe TRBD2 (6 bases). The chain's CDR3 is CASSFGEDTQYF. DNA of the CDR3: TGTGCCAGCAGCTTTGGGGAGGACACGCAGTATTTT. The variable domain in full, with the rest retrieved from reference TRBV7-9 and TRBJ2-3, is DTGVSQNPRHKITKRGQNVTFRCDPISEHNRLYWYRQTLGQGPEFLTYFQNEAQLEKSRLLSDRFSAERPKGSFSTLEIQRTEQGDSAMYLCASSFGEDTQYFGPGTRLTVL.